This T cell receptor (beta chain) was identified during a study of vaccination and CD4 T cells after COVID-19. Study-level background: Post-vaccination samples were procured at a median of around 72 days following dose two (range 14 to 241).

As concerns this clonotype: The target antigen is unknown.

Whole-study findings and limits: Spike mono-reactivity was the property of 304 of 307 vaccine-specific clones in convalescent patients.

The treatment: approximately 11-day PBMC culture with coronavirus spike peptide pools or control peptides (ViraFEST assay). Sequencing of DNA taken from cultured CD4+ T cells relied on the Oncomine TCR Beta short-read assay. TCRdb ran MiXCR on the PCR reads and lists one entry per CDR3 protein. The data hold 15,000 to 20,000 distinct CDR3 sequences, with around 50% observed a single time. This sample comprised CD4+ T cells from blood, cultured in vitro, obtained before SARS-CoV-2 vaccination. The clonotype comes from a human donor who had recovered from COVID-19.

This CDR3 reads CASSPLTPTGDRGYTF. The CDR3 DNA sequence: TGTGCCAGCAGTCCACTTACCCCGACAGGGGACCGGGGCTACACCTTC. This rearrangement joins TRBV6-1 to TRBJ1-2; 8 bases line up with TRBD1. Germline V CDR1 and CDR2: MNHNS, SASEGT. The CDR3 totals 16 residues. V was clipped by 5 bases and J by 8 bases; unmatched bases: 16.